These 18 T cell receptor beta chains were all obtained from the same sample, sequenced in a study of PD-L1 blockade in urothelial cancer. Assay: immunoSEQ multiplex PCR; the TCRdb copy retains only in-frame clones and omits some. The sample comprises about 40,000 clones, under 90% of which are singletons, and 18% rests with the top ten. This sample comprised PBMCs, obtained around atezolizumab (anti-PD-L1) treatment. The receptors here all came from a man aged 60-69 years with urothelial cancer.

The chain links TRBV5-1 to TRBJ1-4; D is ambiguous. V was clipped by 4 bases and J by 0 bases, with 16 bases between them. The CDR3 extends over 17 amino acids. Germline CDR1 and CDR2: SGHRS and YFSETQ. The CDR3 DNA is TGCGCCAGCAGCCTCGTTAACCGCACAGCAACTAATGAAAAACTGTTTTTT. Residues: CASSLVNRTATNEKLFF.

This chain joins TRBV7-6 and TRBJ2-5; D perhaps matches TRBD1 (6 bases). This CDR3 has 16 residues. The V end lost 5 bases, the J end lost 0 bases, and 16 bases lay between the germline ends. Germline V gene sequence: CDR1 SGHVS, CDR2 FNYEAQ. CDR3 residues: CASSPGTTLYQETQYF. CDR3 nucleotides: TGTGCCAGCAGCCCCGGGACAACCCTGTACCAAGAGACCCAGTACTTC.

The chain recombines TRBV5-1 with TRBJ2-2, with D unclear. From germline, CDR1 is SGHRS and CDR2 YFSETQ. The CDR3 runs to 16 residues. Trimming took 4 bases from V and 1 from J, leaving 14 bases between them. The CDR3 nucleotides read TGCGCCAGCAGCGTGGAGACAACCTTGAACACCGGGGAGCTGTTTTTT. Translated: CASSVETTLNTGELFF.

This clone appeared a few times. This chain connects TRBV10-3 to TRBJ1-2; D is possibly TRBD1 (5 bases). The CDR3 loop spans 13 amino acids. Germline CDR1 is ENHRY and CDR2 is SYGVKD. V gave up 3 bases and J gave up 6 bases, with 11 bases separating them. This CDR3 is CAISERGFDGYTF. The CDR3 region has the DNA TGTGCCATCAGTGAAAGGGGCTTCGATGGCTACACCTTC.

The chain couples TRBV5-1 to TRBJ1-4, with TRBD1 identical over 10 bases. After removal of 4 bases from V and 8 bases from J, the junction contained 11 bases not matched to a gene. The CDR3 runs to 16 residues. Germline CDR1 reads SGHRS; CDR2 reads YFSETQ. The CDR3, as DNA: TGCGCCAGCAGCCCTGTACCGGGACAGGGGAACGAAAAACTGTTTTTT. Translation: CASSPVPGQGNEKLFF.

This chain joins TRBV2 and TRBJ2-1; TRBD1 matches at 8 bases. Germline loops: CDR1 SNHLY, CDR2 FYNNEI. This CDR3 contains 15 residues. Germline trimming cut 6 bases from V and 5 bases from J; bases unmatched to any gene: 9. In DNA, the CDR3 is TGTGCCAGCAGCCTCATCAGGACAGGGAACAATGAGCAGTTCTTC. Encoded protein: CASSLIRTGNNEQFF.

The chain combines TRBV28 with TRBJ1-2; no firm D call. Germline V CDR1 and CDR2: MDHEN, SYDVKM. V was clipped by 2 bases and J by 5 bases, with 18 bases between them. The CDR3 totals 16 residues. CDR3 loop: CASSLNLPTESYGYTF. CDR3 nucleotide sequence: TGTGCCAGCAGTTTAAACTTACCGACGGAGTCTTATGGCTACACCTTC.

This clone is a singleton in its sample. The chain combines TRBV19 with TRBJ2-7, with 10 nucleotides matching TRBD2. The J segment lost 5 bases and the V segment lost 5 bases, leaving 3 bases of the junction unmatched. Germline assignment: CDR1 LNHDA and CDR2 SQIVND (reference sequence). The CDR3 totals 13 residues. The CDR3 bases are TGTGCCAGTAGTCCGAGCGGGGGGGACGAGCAGTACTTC. This sequence encodes CASSPSGGDEQYF.

The V and J genes are TRBV6-1 and TRBJ2-7; D perhaps matches TRBD1 (7 bases). This CDR3 spans 15 amino acids. The V gene lost 9 bases and the J gene lost 2 bases, with 20 bases spanning the gap. From germline, CDR1 is MNHNS and CDR2 SASEGT. CDR3 coding DNA: TGTGCCAGTATTCCTGGAGGGGGCGAGACCTACGAGCAGTACTTC. It codes for CASIPGGGETYEQYF.

The J gene is TRBJ1-1, the V gene TRBV6-1, with 7 bases matching TRBD1. Germline V gives CDR1 MNHNS, CDR2 SASEGT. V was pared by 0 bases and J by 4 bases, with 8 bases of the junction left unmatched. This CDR3 is 16 amino acids long. The CDR3: CASSEAFGQEITEAFF. The CDR3 nucleotides read TGTGCCAGCAGTGAAGCGTTCGGACAGGAAATCACTGAAGCTTTCTTT.

CDR3 DNA: TGTGCCAGCAGAACCAGGGGGCGCGGAAACACCATATATTTT. Translation gives CASRTRGRGNTIYF. The gene calls are TRBV11-1 and TRBJ1-3, with 8 nucleotides matching TRBD1. The trim removed 6 bases at V and 4 bases at J, leaving 5 bases unmatched. The length of the CDR3 is 14 residues. Germline assignment: CDR1 SGHAT and CDR2 FQDESV (reference sequence).

The table lists this clone with a count of one. The chain has TRBV5-6 and TRBJ2-7; no definite D call. CDR1 and CDR2 from the germline V gene are SGHDT and YYEEEE. The CDR3 covers 15 residues. Trimming shortened V by 0 bases and J by 4 bases, and 14 bases separated the two germline ends. The CDR3 coding sequence is TGTGCCAGCAGCTTGGATCACTACTCACTATACGAGCAGTACTTC. Translating gives CASSLDHYSLYEQYF.

This chain connects TRBV6-5 to TRBJ2-1; no reliable D call. CDR1 MNHEY and CDR2 SVGAGI come from the germline V gene. This CDR3 has 11 amino acids. V lost 8 bases, J lost 7 bases, and 9 bases lay in between. CDR3 protein: CASRANNEQFF. Here the CDR3 DNA reads TGTGCCAGCCGTGCGAATAATGAGCAGTTCTTC.

As DNA, the CDR3 is TGTGCCAGCAGCGTAGATTTCTCCTCAGGGGTCTACACCGGGGAGCTGTTTTTT. Protein sequence: CASSVDFSSGVYTGELFF. This chain uses TRBV9 with TRBJ2-2, with TRBD1 as a possible D gene (6 bases). V lost 0 bases and J 3 bases, leaving 18 bases between the germline ends. CDR1 is SGDLS, CDR2 YYNGEE, per germline. The CDR3 runs to 18 residues.

V usage is TRBV19 and J usage is TRBJ2-5; 9 positions agree with TRBD1. Germline V gene sequence: CDR1 LNHDA, CDR2 SQIVND (reference sequence). Unmatched junction bases numbered 15, after V lost 2 bases and J lost 5 bases. The CDR3 is made up of 18 amino acids. The CDR3 sequence: CASSIQGTGNTFKETQYF. The CDR3 nucleotides read TGTGCCAGTAGTATACAGGGGACAGGGAATACGTTCAAGGAGACCCAGTACTTC.

The V gene is TRBV5-1, the J gene TRBJ1-2; tentative D call: TRBD1 (6 bases). Germline CDR1 is SGHRS and CDR2 is YFSETQ. The CDR3 covers 14 residues. Trimming took 1 base from V and 4 from J, leaving 11 bases between them. The CDR3 bases are TGCGCCAGCAGCTTGCAGACAGGTGGCTATGGCTACACCTTC. It translates to CASSLQTGGYGYTF.

The rearrangement joins TRBV4-1 to TRBJ2-1; 11 nucleotides line up with TRBD2. The trim removed 4 bases at V and 4 bases at J, leaving 15 bases unmatched. Per the germline V gene, CDR1 is MGHRA and CDR2 is YSYEKL. This CDR3 region has 19 residues. In DNA form, the CDR3 reads TGCGCCAGCAGCCCAAAATTGACTAGCGGGGCCCCGGGGTACAATGAGCAGTTCTTC. This codes for CASSPKLTSGAPGYNEQFF.

J is TRBJ2-7 and V is TRBV28; 11 nucleotides align to TRBD1. J was trimmed by 5 bases and V by 5 bases; bases with no gene match: 11. There are 16 residues in the CDR3. CDR1 is MDHEN and CDR2 is SYDVKM in the germline V gene. CDR3 coding DNA: TGTGCCAGCAGTATAGAGGACAGGGGGCCGGGGGACGAGCAGTACTTC. Protein: CASSIEDRGPGDEQYF.